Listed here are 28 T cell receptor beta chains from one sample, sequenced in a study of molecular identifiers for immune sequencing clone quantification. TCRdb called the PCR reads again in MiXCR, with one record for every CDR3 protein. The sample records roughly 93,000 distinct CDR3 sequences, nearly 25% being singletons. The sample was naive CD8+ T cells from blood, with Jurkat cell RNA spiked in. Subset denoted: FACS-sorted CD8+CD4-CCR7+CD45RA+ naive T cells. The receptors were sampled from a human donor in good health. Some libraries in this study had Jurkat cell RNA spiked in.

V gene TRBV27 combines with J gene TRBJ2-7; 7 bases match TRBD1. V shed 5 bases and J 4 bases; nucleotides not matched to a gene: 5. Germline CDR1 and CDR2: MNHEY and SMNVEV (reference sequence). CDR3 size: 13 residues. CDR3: CASSAGQVYEQYF. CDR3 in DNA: TGTGCCAGCAGTGCCGGACAGGTTTACGAGCAGTACTTC.

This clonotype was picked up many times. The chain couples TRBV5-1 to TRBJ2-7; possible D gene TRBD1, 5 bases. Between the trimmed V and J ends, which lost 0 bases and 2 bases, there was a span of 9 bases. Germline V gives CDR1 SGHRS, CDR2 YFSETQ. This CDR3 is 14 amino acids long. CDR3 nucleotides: TGCGCCAGCAGCTTGGAGGGGAACCCCTACGAGCAGTACTTC. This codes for CASSLEGNPYEQYF.

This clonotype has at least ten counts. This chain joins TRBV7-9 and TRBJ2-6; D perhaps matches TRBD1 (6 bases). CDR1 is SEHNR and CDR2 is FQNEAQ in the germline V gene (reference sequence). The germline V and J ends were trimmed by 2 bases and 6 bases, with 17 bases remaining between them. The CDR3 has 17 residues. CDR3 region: CASSLTPPGAEANVLTF. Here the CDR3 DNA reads TGTGCCAGCAGCTTAACCCCACCAGGGGCGGAGGCCAACGTCCTGACTTTC.

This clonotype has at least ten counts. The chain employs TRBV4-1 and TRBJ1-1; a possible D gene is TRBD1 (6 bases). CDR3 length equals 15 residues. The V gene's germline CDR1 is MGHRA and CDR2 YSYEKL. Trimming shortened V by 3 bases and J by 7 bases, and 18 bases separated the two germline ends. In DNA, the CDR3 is TGCGCCAGCAGCCATGAATCAACGTTAGGGGGTGAAGCTTTCTTT. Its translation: CASSHESTLGGEAFF.

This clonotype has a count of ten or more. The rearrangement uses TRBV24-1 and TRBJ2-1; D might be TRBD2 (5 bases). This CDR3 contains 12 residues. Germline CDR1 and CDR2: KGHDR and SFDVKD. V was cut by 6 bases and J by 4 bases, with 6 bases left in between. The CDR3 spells CATSSGYNEQFF. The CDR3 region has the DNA TGTGCCACCAGTAGCGGTTACAATGAGCAGTTCTTC.

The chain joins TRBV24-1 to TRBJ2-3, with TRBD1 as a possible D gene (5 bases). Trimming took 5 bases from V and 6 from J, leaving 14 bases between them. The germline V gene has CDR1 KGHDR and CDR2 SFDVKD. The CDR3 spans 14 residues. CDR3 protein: CATSGGAQVDTQYF. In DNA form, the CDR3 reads TGTGCCACCAGTGGTGGGGCCCAGGTCGATACGCAGTATTTT.

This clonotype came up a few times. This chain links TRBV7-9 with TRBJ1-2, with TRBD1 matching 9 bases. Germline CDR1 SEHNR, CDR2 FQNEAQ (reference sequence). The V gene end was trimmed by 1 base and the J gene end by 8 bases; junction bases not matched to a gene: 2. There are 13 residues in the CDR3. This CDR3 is CASSLGQGDGYTF. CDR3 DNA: TGTGCCAGCAGCTTAGGACAGGGGGACGGCTACACCTTC.

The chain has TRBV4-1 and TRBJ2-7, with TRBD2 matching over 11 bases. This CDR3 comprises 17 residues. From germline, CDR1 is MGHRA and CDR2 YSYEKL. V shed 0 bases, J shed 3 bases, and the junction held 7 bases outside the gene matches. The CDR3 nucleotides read TGCGCCAGCAGCCAAGATGTAGCGGGAGGGACCAACTACGAGCAGTACTTC. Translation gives CASSQDVAGGTNYEQYF.

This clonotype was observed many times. The CDR3 sequence: CASSLRDRGLEQYF. The CDR3, as DNA: TGTGCCAGCAGCTTAAGAGACAGGGGGCTCGAGCAGTACTTC. The V and J genes are TRBV7-9 and TRBJ2-7, with 10 bases fitting TRBD1. This CDR3 has 14 residues. With 2 bases clipped from V and 6 bases from J, the junction kept 4 bases outside the gene matches. CDR1 is SEHNR and CDR2 is FQNEAQ in the germline V gene (reference sequence). Filled out from reference TRBV7-9 and TRBJ2-7, the complete variable domain reads DTGVSQNPRHKITKRGQNVTFRCDPISEHNRLYWYRQTLGQGPEFLTYFQNEAQLEKSRLLSDRFSAERPKGSFSTLEIQRTEQGDSAMYLCASSLRDRGLEQYFGPGTRLTVT.

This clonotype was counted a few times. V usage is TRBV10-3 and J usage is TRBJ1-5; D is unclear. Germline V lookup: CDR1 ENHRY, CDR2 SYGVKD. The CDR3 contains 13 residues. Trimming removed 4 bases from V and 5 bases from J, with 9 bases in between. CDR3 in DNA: TGTGCCATCAGTGTTGACATTCATCAGCCCCAGCATTTT. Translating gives CAISVDIHQPQHF.

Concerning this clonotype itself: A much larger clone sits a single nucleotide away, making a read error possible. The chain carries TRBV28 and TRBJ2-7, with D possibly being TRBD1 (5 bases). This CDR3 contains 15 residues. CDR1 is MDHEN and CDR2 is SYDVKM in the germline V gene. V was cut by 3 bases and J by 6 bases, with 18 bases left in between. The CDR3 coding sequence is TGTGCCAGCAGTTTGGTCGGACCAAGGGGAACCGAGCAGTACTTC. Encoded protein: CASSLVGPRGTEQYF.

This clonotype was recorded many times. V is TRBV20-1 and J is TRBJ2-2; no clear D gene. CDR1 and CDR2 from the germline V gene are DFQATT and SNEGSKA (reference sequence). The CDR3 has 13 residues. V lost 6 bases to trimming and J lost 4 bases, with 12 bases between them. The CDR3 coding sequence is TGCAGTGCGCGGAACCTTGGCACCGGGGAGCTGTTTTTT. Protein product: CSARNLGTGELFF.

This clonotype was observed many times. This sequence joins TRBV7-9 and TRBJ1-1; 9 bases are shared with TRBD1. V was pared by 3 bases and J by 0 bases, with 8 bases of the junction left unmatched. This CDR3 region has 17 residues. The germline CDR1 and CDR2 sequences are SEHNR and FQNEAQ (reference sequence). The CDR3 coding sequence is TGTGCCAGCAGCTTGGGACAGGGCGCGAACTTGAACACTGAAGCTTTCTTT. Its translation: CASSLGQGANLNTEAFF.

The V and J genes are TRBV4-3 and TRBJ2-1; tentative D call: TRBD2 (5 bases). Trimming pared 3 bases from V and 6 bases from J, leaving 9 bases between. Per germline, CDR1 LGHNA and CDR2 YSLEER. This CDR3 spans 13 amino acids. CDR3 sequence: CASSQGVGNEQFF. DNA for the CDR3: TGCGCCAGCAGCCAGGGAGTGGGCAATGAGCAGTTCTTC.

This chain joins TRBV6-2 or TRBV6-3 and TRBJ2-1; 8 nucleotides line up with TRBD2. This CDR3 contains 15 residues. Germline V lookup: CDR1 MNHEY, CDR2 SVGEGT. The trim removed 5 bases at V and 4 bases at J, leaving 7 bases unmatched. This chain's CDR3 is CASSKRTSWYNEQFF. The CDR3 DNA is TGTGCCAGCAGTAAGAGGACTAGCTGGTACAATGAGCAGTTCTTC.

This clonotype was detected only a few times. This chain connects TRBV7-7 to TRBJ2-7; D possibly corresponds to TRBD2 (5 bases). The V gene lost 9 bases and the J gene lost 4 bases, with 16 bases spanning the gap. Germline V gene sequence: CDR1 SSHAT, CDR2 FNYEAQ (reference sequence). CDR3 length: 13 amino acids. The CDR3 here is CARKSWTGYEQYF. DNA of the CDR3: TGTGCCAGGAAGAGTTGGACTGGATACGAGCAGTACTTC.

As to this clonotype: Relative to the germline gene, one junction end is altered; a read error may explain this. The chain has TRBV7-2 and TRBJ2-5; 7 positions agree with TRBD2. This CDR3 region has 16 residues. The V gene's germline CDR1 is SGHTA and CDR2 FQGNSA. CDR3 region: CASEVGRGRDQEAQYF. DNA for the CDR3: TGTGCCAGCGAGGTTGGACGGGGGAGGGACCAAGAGGCCCAGTACTTC.

The CDR3 reads CASSPGDSSYEQYF. The DNA for the CDR3 is TGCGCCAGCAGCCCCGGGGACAGCTCCTACGAGCAGTACTTC. The rearrangement links TRBV5-1 to TRBJ2-7, with 7 bases that match TRBD1. The ends lost 4 bases at V and 0 bases at J; junction bases unmatched: 4. The CDR3 loop spans 14 amino acids. Germline V CDR1 and CDR2: SGHRS, YFSETQ.

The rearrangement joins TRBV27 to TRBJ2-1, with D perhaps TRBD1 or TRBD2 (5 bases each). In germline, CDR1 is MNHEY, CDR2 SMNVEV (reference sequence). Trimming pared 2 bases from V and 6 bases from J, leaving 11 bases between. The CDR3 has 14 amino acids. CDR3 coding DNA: TGTGCCAGCAGTTTAGCGGCCGGGACCAATGAGCAGTTCTTC. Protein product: CASSLAAGTNEQFF.

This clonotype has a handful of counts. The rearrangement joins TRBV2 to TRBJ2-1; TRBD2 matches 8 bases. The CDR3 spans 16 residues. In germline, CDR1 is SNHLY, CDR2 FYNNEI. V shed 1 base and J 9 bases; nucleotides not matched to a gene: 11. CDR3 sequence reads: CASSEGFSGILGEQFF. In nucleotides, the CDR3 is TGTGCCAGCAGTGAAGGCTTTAGCGGGATCCTAGGTGAGCAGTTCTTC.

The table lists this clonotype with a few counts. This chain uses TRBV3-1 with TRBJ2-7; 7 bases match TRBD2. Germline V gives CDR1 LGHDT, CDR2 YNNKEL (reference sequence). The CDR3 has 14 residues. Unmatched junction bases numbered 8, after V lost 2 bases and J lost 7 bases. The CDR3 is CASSQQGLPGEQYF. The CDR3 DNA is TGTGCCAGCAGCCAACAGGGACTACCTGGGGAGCAGTACTTC.

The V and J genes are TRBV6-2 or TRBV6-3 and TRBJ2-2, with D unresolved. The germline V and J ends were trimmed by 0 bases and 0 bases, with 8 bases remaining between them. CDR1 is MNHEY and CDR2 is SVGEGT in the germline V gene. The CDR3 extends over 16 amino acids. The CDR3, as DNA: TGTGCCAGCAGTTACTCCAAAGGGCCGAACACCGGGGAGCTGTTTTTT. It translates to CASSYSKGPNTGELFF.

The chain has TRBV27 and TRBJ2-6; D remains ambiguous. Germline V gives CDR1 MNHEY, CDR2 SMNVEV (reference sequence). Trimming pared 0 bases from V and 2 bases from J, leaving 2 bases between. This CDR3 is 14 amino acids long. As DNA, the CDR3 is TGTGCCAGCAGTTTATCGGCTGGGGCCAACGTCCTGACTTTC. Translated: CASSLSAGANVLTF.

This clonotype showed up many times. CDR3 sequence: CASSYGLAGGAETQYF. The CDR3 DNA follows: TGTGCCAGCAGTTACGGACTAGCCGGAGGTGCAGAGACCCAGTACTTC. The chain employs TRBV6-6 and TRBJ2-5; TRBD2 agrees at 8 bases. The germline CDR1 and CDR2 sequences are MNHNY and SVGAGI (reference sequence). The CDR3 totals 16 residues. Trimming at V came to 2 bases and at J to 4 bases, leaving 9 bases not matched to a gene.

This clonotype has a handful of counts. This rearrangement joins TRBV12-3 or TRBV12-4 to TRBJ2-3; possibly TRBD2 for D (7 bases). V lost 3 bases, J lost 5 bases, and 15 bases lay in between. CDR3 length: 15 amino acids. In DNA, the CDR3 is TGTGCCAGCAGTTTCCGCGGGGGCGGGGGAGATACGCAGTATTTT. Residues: CASSFRGGGGDTQYF.

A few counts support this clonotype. CDR3 bases: TGTGCCAGCAGTTTATTGTCGAACACTGAAGCTTTCTTT. Protein: CASSLLSNTEAFF. The chain carries TRBV27 and TRBJ1-1; D not certain. Trimming shortened V by 1 base and J by 1 base, and 4 bases separated the two germline ends. Germline CDR1 and CDR2: MNHEY and SMNVEV (reference sequence). This CDR3 contains 13 residues.

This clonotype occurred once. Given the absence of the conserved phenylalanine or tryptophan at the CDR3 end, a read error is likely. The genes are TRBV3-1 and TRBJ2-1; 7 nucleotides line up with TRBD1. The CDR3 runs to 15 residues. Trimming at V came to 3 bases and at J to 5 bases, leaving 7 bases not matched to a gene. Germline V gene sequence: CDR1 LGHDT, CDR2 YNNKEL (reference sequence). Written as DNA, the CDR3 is TGTGCCAGCAGCCATCCCAAGACAGGGAACAATGAGCAGTTCCTC. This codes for CASSHPKTGNNEQFL.

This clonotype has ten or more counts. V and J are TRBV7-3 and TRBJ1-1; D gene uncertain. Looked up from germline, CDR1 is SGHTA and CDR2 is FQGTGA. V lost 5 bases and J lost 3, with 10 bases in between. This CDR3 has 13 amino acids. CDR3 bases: TGTGCCAGCAGCGCCCACAAGGACACTGAAGCTTTCTTT. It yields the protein CASSAHKDTEAFF.